Sequencing of this TCR beta chain was carried out in a study of blood T cell repertoires in COVID-19 (dated by TCRdb to 2018 to 2021). Regarding the research as a whole: Collaborator samples came from the United States, Italy and Spain and covered acute and convalescent phases of COVID-19. HLA class I and class II types, where available, came from metadata supplied by the sample provider rather than from assay-based typing. The samples were drawn from two sources: the first 160 participants of the ongoing ImmuneRACE study, and over 950 subjects contributed by 6 global collaborators. The sample metadata nearly always contained a de-identified subject ID, COVID-19 status, age in years and sex. The repertoires were made available in a free public database intended to serve as a resource for research on the immune response to SARS-CoV-2. The material from the prospective study consisted of cDNA or gDNA derived from T cells, B-cell-depleted T cells, or PBMCs. The dataset comprised deeply sampled blood TCRbeta repertoires from subjects exposed to, actively infected with, or recovered from COVID-19. What the work shows at the level of the full study, not this receptor alone: Clinical and demographic metadata were provided uncurated, with the amount varying by source and participant.

The junction shows trimming of 1 base on V and 8 bases on J, plus 11 bases between the germline ends. Reading the germline V gene gives CDR1 SGHVS and CDR2 FQNEAQ. From cysteine to phenylalanine, the CDR3 is 14 amino acids long. Of the read, only the CDR3 DNA is kept; its 42 bases are in frame from base 1. At one collaborating source in Seattle, patients were enrolled during active infection and were followed longitudinally through the course of disease. The collaborating institutions used their own protocols to collect whole blood in K2EDTA tubes. For TCRbeta analysis, collaborator samples were shipped as frozen whole blood, as isolated PBMCs, or as DNA extracted from either sample type. A remark on this clone: What antigen it recognizes has not been identified. Per-base quality was not reported, and no clone a single base away is much larger than it.

The immunoSEQ Assay, a bias-controlled multiplex PCR, was used to amplify TCRbeta CDR3 regions from genomic DNA. The authors' analysis ran thus. The number of nucleated cells in each sample was estimated by amplification of reference gene primers within the assay. To quantify the absolute abundance of each unique TCRbeta CDR3 rearrangement, sequence reads were collapsed and filtered. Productive Simpson clonality was computed per sample as the square root of Simpson's diversity index over productive rearrangements. The table was pulled from immuneACCESS by TCRdb, which kept in-frame rearrangements only. Such tables lose some clones; where checked, under half of the loss comes from unresolved V genes, and the rest has no known cause. V, J and clone size are taken as reported in that table, and D and trimming were inferred from the DNA itself. The sample table holds 150,000 to 200,000 clones, of which around 80% were seen once. The top ten clones comprise over 9.5% of the sample.

The sample was peripheral blood. The receptor was isolated from a woman aged 80 or over with COVID-19, enrolled during active disease. Recombination joined TRBV7-8 with TRBJ1-4, with the D gene too uncertain to name. Here the CDR3 is given as CASSLVSGSEKLFF. At the DNA level, the sequence is TGTGCCAGCAGCTTAGTTAGTGGTTCCGAAAAACTGTTTTTT.